A selection of T cell receptor beta chains follows, all from one sample in a study of blood T cell dynamics during melanoma immunotherapy. Method: immunoSEQ multiplex PCR; TCRdb's copy keeps in-frame clones and lacks some. The table has roughly 2,700 clones, around 90% seen once. This specimen was blood, taken from a patient treated with checkpoint blockade. Receptors originate from a human donor with melanoma. The CDR3 runs from the conserved cysteine through the conserved F or W. A D gene is named only where the DNA matches it firmly. Clone size is stated in some rows and not others, as once, few, many or a class when expanded.

D gene: -; clone size: -; J gene: TRBJ2-2; V gene: TRBV6-5; CDR3 protein: CASGRRELFF; CDR3 DNA: TGTGCCAGCGGCAGGAGGGAGCTGTTTTTT
D gene: -; clone size: -; J gene: TRBJ1-1; V gene: TRBV5-6; CDR3 protein: CASSFLGQRLMNTEAFF; CDR3 DNA: TGTGCCAGCAGCTTCCTCGGACAGAGATTAATGAACACTGAAGCTTTCTTT
D gene: TRBD1; clone size: few; J gene: TRBJ1-5; V gene: TRBV30; CDR3 protein: CAWQLGQINQPQHF; CDR3 DNA: TGTGCCTGGCAACTGGGACAGATCAATCAGCCCCAGCATTTT
D gene: -; clone size: -; J gene: TRBJ1-5; V gene: TRBV15; CDR3 protein: CATSRATVSNQPQHF; CDR3 DNA: TGTGCCACCAGCAGAGCGACAGTAAGCAATCAGCCCCAGCATTTT
D gene: -; clone size: -; J gene: TRBJ2-7; V gene: TRBV28; CDR3 protein: CASSPGWVSSYEQYF; CDR3 DNA: TGTGCCAGCAGCCCCGGGTGGGTTAGCTCCTACGAGCAGTACTTC
D gene: -; clone size: -; J gene: TRBJ1-2; V gene: TRBV7-9; CDR3 protein: CASSPVGGGVSSYGYTF; CDR3 DNA: TGTGCCAGCAGCCCAGTAGGGGGGGGCGTCTCTTCCTATGGCTACACCTTC
D gene: -; clone size: -; J gene: TRBJ2-3; V gene: TRBV2; CDR3 protein: CASSEGAGRTDTQYF; CDR3 DNA: TGTGCCAGCAGTGAAGGGGCGGGCCGCACAGATACGCAGTATTTT
D gene: -; clone size: -; J gene: TRBJ1-1; V gene: TRBV2; CDR3 protein: CASSLGNLNTEAFF; CDR3 DNA: TGTGCCAGCAGTCTAGGGAATTTGAACACTGAAGCTTTCTTT
D gene: -; clone size: -; J gene: TRBJ1-1; V gene: TRBV12-5; CDR3 protein: CASGFGLEAFF; CDR3 DNA: TGTGCTAGTGGTTTTGGGCTTGAAGCTTTCTTT
D gene: TRBD2; clone size: -; J gene: TRBJ2-5; V gene: TRBV11-3; CDR3 protein: CASSLGLAGAQETQYF; CDR3 DNA: TGTGCCAGCAGCTTAGGCCTAGCGGGGGCCCAAGAGACCCAGTACTTC